The T cell receptor beta chain under discussion was sequenced for a study of blood T cell repertoires in COVID-19. Methods used by the authors: Amplification of reference gene primers provided the estimated nucleated cell counts. Clones were sequenced by immunoSEQ multiplex PCR, and TCRdb holds only the in-frame ones, with some missing. D and trimming were read from the DNA, whereas the V and J calls and clone size are those reported in that table. The data hold 150,000 or so clones, with roughly four fifths observed a single time. In germline, CDR1 is MNHNS, CDR2 SASEGT. Trimming cost V 2 bases and J 5 bases, with 9 bases left between them. This CDR3 region has 14 residues.

The rearrangement links TRBV6-1 to TRBJ1-4; a weak D match, TRBD1 (5 bases). The TCR sequence derives from a woman aged 60-70 years with COVID-19, enrolled during active disease. Sequencing was done on a sample of peripheral blood. CDR3: CASSERGLNEKLFF. CDR3 sequence (DNA): TGTGCCAGCAGTGAACGGGGACTGAATGAAAAACTGTTTTTT.